This T cell receptor (beta chain) was profiled in a study of control samples from healthy donors and cancer patients. CDR1 is KGHDR and CDR2 is SFDVKD in the germline V gene. This CDR3 contains 18 residues. The J segment lost 3 bases and the V segment lost 2 bases, leaving 6 bases of the junction unmatched. Only in-frame clones appear in the TCRdb table, and some are missing; sequencing was by immunoSEQ multiplex PCR. The top ten clones hold 0.68% of a sample with about 150,000 clones, 92% of them seen once. This TCR came from a woman between 25 and 40 years old in good health. The sample comprised blood. The V and J genes are TRBV24-1 and TRBJ2-1; 13 bases are a match to TRBD2. In DNA, the CDR3 is TGTGCCACCAGTGATTCGGGACTAGCGGGAAGGAACTACAATGAGCAGTTCTTC. This gives the protein CATSDSGLAGRNYNEQFF.